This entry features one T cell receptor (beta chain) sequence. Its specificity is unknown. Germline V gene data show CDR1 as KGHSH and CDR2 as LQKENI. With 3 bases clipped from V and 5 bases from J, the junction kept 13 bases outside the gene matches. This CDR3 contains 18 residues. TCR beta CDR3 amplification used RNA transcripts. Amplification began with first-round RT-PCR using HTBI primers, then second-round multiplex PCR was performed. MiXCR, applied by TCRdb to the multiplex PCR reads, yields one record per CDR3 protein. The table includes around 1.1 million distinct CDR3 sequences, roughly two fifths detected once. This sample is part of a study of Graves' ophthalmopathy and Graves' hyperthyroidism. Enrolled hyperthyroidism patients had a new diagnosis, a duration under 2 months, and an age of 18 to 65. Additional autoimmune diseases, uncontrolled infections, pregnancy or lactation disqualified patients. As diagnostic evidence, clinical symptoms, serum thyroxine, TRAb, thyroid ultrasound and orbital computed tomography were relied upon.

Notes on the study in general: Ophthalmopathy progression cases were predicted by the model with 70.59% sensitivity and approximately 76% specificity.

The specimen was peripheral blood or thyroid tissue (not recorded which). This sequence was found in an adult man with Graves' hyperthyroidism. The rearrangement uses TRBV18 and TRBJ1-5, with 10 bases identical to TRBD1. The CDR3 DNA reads TGTGCCAGCTCACCGACGATCCCCGGGACAGGGGAGGATCAGCCCCAGCATTTT. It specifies CASSPTIPGTGEDQPQHF.